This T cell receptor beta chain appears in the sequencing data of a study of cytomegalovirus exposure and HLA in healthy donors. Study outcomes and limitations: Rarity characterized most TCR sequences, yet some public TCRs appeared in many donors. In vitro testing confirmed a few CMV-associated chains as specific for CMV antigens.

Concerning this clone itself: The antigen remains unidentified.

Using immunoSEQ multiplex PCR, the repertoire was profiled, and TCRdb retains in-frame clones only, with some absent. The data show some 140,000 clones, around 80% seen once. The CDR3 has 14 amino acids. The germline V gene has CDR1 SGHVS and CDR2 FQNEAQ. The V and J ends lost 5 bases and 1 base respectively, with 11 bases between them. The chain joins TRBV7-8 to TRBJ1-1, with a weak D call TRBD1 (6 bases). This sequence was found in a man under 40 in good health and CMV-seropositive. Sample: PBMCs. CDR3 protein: CASSPGAGNTEAFF. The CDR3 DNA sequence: TGTGCCAGCAGCCCAGGGGCGGGGAACACTGAAGCTTTCTTT.